The rows below give T cell receptor beta chains drawn from one sample of a study of PD-L1 blockade in urothelial cancer. Assay: immunoSEQ multiplex PCR; the TCRdb copy retains only in-frame clones and omits some. The sample gives some 45,000 clones, approximately 89% of which show up once; roughly 3.9% is in the top ten. The material sequenced was PBMCs, taken around atezolizumab (anti-PD-L1) treatment. These TCRs come from a man older than 75 with urothelial cancer. CDR3s include the opening cysteine and the closing phenylalanine or tryptophan. Fields, in order: D gene, V gene, J gene, clone size, CDR3 DNA, CDR3 protein. A D gene is named only where the DNA matches it firmly. Not all rows give a size; the values are once, few, many and, for expanded clones, a class.

>TRBD2|TRBV10-3|TRBJ2-7|.
TGTGCCATCAGTGATTTGGAGGGAGGGCCCAACGAGCAGTACTTC
CAISDLEGGPNEQYF
>TRBD1|TRBV7-2|TRBJ1-5|.
TGTGCCAGCAGCTTAAATCCGGGACAGGGACTCAATCAGCCCCAGCATTTT
CASSLNPGQGLNQPQHF
>TRBD2|TRBV9|TRBJ2-1|.
TGTGCCAGCAGCGTAGAGGGGGGGGGACTAGCGGTCCAAAGGGACCGTTACAATGAGCAGTTCTTC
CASSVEGGGLAVQRDRYNEQFF
>.|TRBV5-1|TRBJ1-5|.
TGCGCCAGCAGCCCCGGGGGGGCTGCGAATCAGCCCCAGCATTTT
CASSPGGAANQPQHF
>.|TRBV27|TRBJ1-5|.
TGTGCCAGCAGACCTTTGACAGGAGATAGCAATCAGCCCCAGCATTTT
CASRPLTGDSNQPQHF
>TRBD1|TRBV19|TRBJ2-7|.
TGTGCCAGTAGTTCCCGAAGGACAGGTGGCTACGAGCAGTACTTC
CASSSRRTGGYEQYF
>.|TRBV10-2|TRBJ2-7|.
TGCGCCAGCAGCGCCGGGGGCTACGAGCAGTACTTC
CASSAGGYEQYF
>.|TRBV6-4|TRBJ1-1|.
TGTGCCAGCAGTGACAGGGGTTCTAGCACTGAAGCTTTCTTT
CASSDRGSSTEAFF
>.|TRBV15|TRBJ1-5|.
TGTGCCACCAGCAGAGAGGGGAGACCGGATCAGCCCCAGCATTTT
CATSREGRPDQPQHF
>.|TRBV15|TRBJ2-1|few
TGTGCCACCAGCAGAGCGGGGAGCTCCTACAATGAGCAGTTCTTC
CATSRAGSSYNEQFF
>.|TRBV19|TRBJ1-1|.
TGTGCCAGTAGTATTAACGGTGGGGGCGCTTTCTTT
CASSINGGGAFF
>TRBD1|TRBV5-1|TRBJ2-1|.
TGCGCCAGCAGCTTCCGACAGGGTCAATCCTACAATGAGCAGTTCTTC
CASSFRQGQSYNEQFF
>.|TRBV7-2|TRBJ2-7|.
TGTGCCAGCAGCCCAGAGGGCAGATACTACGAGCAGTACTTC
CASSPEGRYYEQYF
>.|TRBV7-6|TRBJ2-3|.
TGTGCCAGCAGCTTAGCGAGTAGCGGCTTGAGCACAGATACGCAGTATTTT
CASSLASSGLSTDTQYF
>TRBD1|TRBV5-4|TRBJ1-1|.
TGTGCCAGCAGGCAACAGGGGCCTTTGAACACTGAAGCTTTCTTT
CASRQQGPLNTEAFF
>TRBD1|TRBV20-1|TRBJ2-7|.
TGCAGTGCTGGACAGGGCTACGAGCAGTACTTC
CSAGQGYEQYF
>TRBD1|TRBV7-2|TRBJ2-7|.
TGTGCCAGCAGCTTAGAATCGGGACAGGCTGGCGAGCAGTACTTC
CASSLESGQAGEQYF
>.|TRBV6-1|TRBJ1-1|.
TGTGCCAGCAGTGGGCTCACTGAAGCTTTCTTT
CASSGLTEAFF
>.|TRBV7-8|TRBJ2-7|.
TGTGCCAGCAGCGGGCGACAGGCCTACGAGCAGTACTTC
CASSGRQAYEQYF
>TRBD2|TRBV6-5|TRBJ2-5|.
TGTGCCAGCAGTTACCTACACAAGCGGGAGGGGGAGACCCAGTACTTC
CASSYLHKREGETQYF
>.|TRBV9|TRBJ1-5|.
TGTGCCAGCAGCGTAGCCCCCGGACAAACCCAGCATTTT
CASSVAPGQTQHF